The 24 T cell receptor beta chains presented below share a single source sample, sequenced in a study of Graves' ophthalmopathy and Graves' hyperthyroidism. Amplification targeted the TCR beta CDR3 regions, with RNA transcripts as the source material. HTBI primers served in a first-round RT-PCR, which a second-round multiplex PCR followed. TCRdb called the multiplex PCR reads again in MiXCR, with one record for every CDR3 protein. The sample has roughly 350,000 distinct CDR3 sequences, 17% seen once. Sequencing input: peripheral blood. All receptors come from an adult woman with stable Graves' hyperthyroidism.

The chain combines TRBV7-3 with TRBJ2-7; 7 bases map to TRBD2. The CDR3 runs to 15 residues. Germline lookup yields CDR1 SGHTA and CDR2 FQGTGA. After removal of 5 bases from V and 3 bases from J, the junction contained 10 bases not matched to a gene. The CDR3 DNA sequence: TGTGCCAGCAGCGATTACTCGGGCGGGGGCTACGAGCAGTACTTC. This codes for CASSDYSGGGYEQYF.

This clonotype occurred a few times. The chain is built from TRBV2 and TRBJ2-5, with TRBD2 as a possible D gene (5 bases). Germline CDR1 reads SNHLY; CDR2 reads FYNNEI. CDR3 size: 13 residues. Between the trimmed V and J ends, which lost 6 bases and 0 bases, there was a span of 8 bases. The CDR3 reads CASRWTYQETQYF. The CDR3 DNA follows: TGTGCCAGCAGGTGGACTTACCAAGAGACCCAGTACTTC.

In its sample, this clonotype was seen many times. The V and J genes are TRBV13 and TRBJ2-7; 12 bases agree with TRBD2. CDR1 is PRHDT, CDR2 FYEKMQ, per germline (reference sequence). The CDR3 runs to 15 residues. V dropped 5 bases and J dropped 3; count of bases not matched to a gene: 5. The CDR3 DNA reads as TGTGCCAGCAGCCCCCGGACTAGCGGGGACTACGAGCAGTACTTC. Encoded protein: CASSPRTSGDYEQYF.

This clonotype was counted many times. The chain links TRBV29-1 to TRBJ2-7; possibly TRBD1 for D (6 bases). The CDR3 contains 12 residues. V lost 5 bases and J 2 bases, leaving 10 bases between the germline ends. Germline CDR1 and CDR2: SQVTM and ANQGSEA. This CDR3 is CSVTRGTYEQYF. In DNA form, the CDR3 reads TGCAGCGTTACCAGGGGAACCTACGAGCAGTACTTC.

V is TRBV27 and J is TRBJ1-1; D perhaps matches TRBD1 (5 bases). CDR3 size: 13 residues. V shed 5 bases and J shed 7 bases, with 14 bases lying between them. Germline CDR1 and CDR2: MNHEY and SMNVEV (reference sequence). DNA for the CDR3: TGTGCCAGCAGTCAAGACGGGGGAGGTGAAGCTTTCTTT. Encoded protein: CASSQDGGGEAFF.

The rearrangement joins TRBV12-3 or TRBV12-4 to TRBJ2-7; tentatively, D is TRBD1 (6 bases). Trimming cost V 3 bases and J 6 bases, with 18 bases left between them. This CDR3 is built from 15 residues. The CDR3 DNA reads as TGTGCCAGCAGTTTGGGTGAGACAGGAGATACCGAGCAGTACTTC. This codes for CASSLGETGDTEQYF.

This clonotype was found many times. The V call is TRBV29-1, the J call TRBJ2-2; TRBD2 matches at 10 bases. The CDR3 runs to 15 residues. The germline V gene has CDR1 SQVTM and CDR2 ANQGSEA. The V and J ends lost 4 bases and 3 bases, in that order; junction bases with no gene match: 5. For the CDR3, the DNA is TGCAGCGTTGCTCTAGCGGGAGTCGACACCGGGGAGCTGTTTTTT. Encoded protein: CSVALAGVDTGELFF.

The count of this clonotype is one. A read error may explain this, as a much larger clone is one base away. This CDR3 reads CSSSNGANVLTF. Here the CDR3 DNA reads TGTTCCAGCAGTAATGGGGCCAACGTCCTGACTTTC. The chain carries TRBV9 and TRBJ2-6; no clear D gene. The CDR3 totals 12 residues. Germline V gene data show CDR1 as SGDLS and CDR2 as YYNGEE.

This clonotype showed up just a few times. This chain's CDR3 is CSASGLAGGSTDTQYF. CDR3 nucleotide sequence: TGCAGTGCTAGCGGACTAGCGGGAGGGAGCACAGATACGCAGTATTTT. The chain joins TRBV20-1 to TRBJ2-3; 15 nucleotides align to TRBD2. V dropped 3 bases and J dropped 0; count of bases not matched to a gene: 1. This CDR3 comprises 16 residues. Looked up from germline, CDR1 is DFQATT and CDR2 is SNEGSKA (reference sequence).

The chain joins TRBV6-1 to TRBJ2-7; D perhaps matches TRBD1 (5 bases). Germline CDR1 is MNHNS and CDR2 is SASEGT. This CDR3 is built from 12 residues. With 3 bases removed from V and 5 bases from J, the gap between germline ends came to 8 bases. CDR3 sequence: CASSDLRDEQYF. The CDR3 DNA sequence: TGTGCCAGCAGTGACCTCAGGGACGAGCAGTACTTC.

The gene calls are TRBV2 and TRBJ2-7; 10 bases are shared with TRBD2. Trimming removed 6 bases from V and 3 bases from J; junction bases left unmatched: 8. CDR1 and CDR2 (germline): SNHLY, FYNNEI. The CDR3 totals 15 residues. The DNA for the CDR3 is TGTGCCAGCAGCCTCACGGGACTAGCGAACTACGAGCAGTACTTC. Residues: CASSLTGLANYEQYF.

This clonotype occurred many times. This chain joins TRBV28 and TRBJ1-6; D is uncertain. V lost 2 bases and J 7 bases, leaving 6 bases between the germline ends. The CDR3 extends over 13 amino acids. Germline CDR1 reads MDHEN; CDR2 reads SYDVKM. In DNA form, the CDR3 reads TGTGCCAGCAGTTTAAGTCGGAATTCACCCCTCCACTTT. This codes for CASSLSRNSPLHF. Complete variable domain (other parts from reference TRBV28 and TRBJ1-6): DVKVTQSSRYLVKRTGEKVFLECVQDMDHENMFWYRQDPGLGLRLIYFSYDVKMKEKGDIPEGYSVSREKKERFSLILESASTNQTSMYLCASSLSRNSPLHFGNGTRLTVT.

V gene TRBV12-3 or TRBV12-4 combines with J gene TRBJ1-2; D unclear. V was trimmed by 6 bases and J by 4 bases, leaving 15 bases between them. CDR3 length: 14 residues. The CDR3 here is CASSPTTPSYGYTF. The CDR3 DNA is TGTGCCAGCAGCCCTACGACACCCAGCTATGGCTACACCTTC.

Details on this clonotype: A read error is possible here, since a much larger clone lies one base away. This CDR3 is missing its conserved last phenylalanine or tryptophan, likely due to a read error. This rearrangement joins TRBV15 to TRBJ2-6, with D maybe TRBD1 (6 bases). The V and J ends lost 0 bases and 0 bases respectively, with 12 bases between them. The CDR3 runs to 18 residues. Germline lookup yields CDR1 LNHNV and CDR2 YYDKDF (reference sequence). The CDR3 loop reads CATSRDRTAHSGANVLTV. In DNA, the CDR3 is TGTGCCACCAGCAGAGATAGGACAGCGCACTCTGGGGCCAACGTCCTGACTGTC.

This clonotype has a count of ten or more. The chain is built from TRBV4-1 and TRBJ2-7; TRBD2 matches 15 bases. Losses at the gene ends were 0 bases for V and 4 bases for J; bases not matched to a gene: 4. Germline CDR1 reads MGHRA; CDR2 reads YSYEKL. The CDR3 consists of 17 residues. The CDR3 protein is CASSQDKGTSGRYEQYF. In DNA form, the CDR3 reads TGCGCCAGCAGCCAAGATAAAGGGACTAGCGGGAGGTACGAGCAGTACTTC.

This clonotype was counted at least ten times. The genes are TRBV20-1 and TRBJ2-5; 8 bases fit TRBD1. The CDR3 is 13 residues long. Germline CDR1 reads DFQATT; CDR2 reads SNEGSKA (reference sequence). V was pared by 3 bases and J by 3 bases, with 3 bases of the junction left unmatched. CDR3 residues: CSASPTGEETQYF. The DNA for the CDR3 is TGCAGTGCTAGTCCGACAGGGGAAGAGACCCAGTACTTC.

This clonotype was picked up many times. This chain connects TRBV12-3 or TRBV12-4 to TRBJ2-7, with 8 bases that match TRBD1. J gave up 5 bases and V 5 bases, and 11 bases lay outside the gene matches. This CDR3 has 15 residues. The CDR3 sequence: CASSTGTGEMDEQYF. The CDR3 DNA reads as TGTGCCAGCAGTACCGGGACAGGCGAAATGGACGAGCAGTACTTC.

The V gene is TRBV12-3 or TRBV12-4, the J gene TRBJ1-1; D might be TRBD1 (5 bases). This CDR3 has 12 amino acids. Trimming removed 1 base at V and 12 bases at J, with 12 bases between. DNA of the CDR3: TGTGCCAGCAGTTTAGGGGGGATCTTGACTTTCTTT. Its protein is CASSLGGILTFF.

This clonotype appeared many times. Written as DNA, the CDR3 is TGTGCCAGCAGTCCCTCGACGGGGACTGAAGCTTTCTTT. Translating gives CASSPSTGTEAFF. The J gene is TRBJ1-1, the V gene TRBV6-5; no firm D call. Trimming pared 5 bases from V and 5 bases from J, leaving 12 bases between. CDR1 is MNHEY, CDR2 SVGAGI, per germline. The length of the CDR3 is 13 residues.

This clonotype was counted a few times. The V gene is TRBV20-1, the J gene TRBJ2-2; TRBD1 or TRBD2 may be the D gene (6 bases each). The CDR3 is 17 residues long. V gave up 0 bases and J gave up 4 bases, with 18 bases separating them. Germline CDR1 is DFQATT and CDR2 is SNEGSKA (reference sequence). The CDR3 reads CSARDPRGGGGTGELFF. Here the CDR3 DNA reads TGCAGTGCTAGAGATCCCCGAGGGGGAGGCGGCACCGGGGAGCTGTTTTTT.

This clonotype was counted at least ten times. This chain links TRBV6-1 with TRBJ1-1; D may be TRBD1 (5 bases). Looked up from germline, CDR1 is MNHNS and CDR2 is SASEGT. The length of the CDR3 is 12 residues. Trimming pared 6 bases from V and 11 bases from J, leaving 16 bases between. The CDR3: CASSAFQGMAFF. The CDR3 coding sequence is TGTGCCAGCAGCGCATTTCAGGGCATGGCTTTCTTT.

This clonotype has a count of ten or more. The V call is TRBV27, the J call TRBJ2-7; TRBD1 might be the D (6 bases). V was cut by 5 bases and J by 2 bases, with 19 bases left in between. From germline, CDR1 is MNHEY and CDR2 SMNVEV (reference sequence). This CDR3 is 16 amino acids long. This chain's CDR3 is CASSRPERGSPYEQYF. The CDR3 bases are TGTGCCAGCAGTCGGCCCGAAAGGGGGTCACCCTACGAGCAGTACTTC.

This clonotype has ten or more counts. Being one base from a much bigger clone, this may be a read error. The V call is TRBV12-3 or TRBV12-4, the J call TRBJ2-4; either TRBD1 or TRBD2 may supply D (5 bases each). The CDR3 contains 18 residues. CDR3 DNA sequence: TGTGCCAGCAGTTGTAGAAGGATGGGGGATGGGGCCAAAAACATTAAGTACTTC. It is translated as CASSCRRMGDGAKNIKYF.

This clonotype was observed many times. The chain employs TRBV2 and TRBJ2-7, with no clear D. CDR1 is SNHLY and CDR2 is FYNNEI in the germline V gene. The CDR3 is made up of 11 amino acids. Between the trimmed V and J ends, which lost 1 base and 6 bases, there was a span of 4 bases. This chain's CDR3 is CASSEVCEQYF. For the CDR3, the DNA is TGTGCCAGCAGTGAAGTATGCGAGCAGTACTTC.